This T cell receptor (beta chain) was observed in a study of cytomegalovirus exposure and HLA in healthy donors. Study-level background: HLA-typed donors contributed around 88 million unique TCRs, which were held in an early data release. Points from the study as a whole: A link between a missense DCLRE1C variant and TCR beta V- and J-gene trimming emerged from a later analysis. Prediction of most subjects' HLA-A and HLA-B alleles by TCR beta sequences was reportedly accurate. On later analysis, the bulk of CMV-associated TCR beta chains appeared to be HLA-restricted.

V lost 3 bases to trimming and J lost 8 bases, with 7 bases between them. The CDR3 runs 10 residues. Per germline, CDR1 DFQATT and CDR2 SNEGSKA (reference sequence). Notes on this clone: Its antigen is not identified.

PCR employed 60 Vbeta and 13 Jbeta primers. Here immunoSEQ multiplex PCR was the method, and the copy in TCRdb shows in-frame clones only, minus some. The data contain over 100,000 clones, roughly 76% of them singletons. The chain combines TRBV20-1 with TRBJ1-1; D unclear. Material: PBMCs. The sequence was obtained from a woman between 35 and 50 years old in good health and CMV-seropositive. As DNA, the CDR3 is TGCAGTGCTAGTTTCAGGGAAGCTTTCTTT. Protein sequence: CSASFREAFF.